This TCR beta chain was found in a study of regulatory T cells in long-lasting Graves disease (dated by TCRdb to 2020 to 2023). Notes on the research overall: Antithyroid drugs had been taken for less than 3 months by newly diagnosed Graves' disease patients. A total of around 35 samples were covered by TCR sequencing, comprising some 13 persistent and around 20 newly diagnosed Graves' disease patients. Peripheral blood TCR sequencing and RNA sequencing compared persistent Graves' disease patients with newly diagnosed Graves' disease patients. The study took place in China and was registered as a clinical trial. The paper's findings and limits, for the study overall: Only the TCR beta chain was sequenced and analyzed. Preferential use of TRBV28, TRBJ1-2 and TRBJ2-5 was observed in persistent disease, whereas TRBV20-1 and TRBJ2-1 were favored in newly diagnosed disease. Peripheral blood alone was examined, since thyroid tissue, which constituted the primary lesion, could not be accessed. Compared with newly diagnosed patients, patients with persistent Graves' disease had lower TCR Shannon entropy and fewer highly expanded clones, which suggests clonal expansion. The authors acknowledged the small sample size as a limitation that may reduce accuracy. A larger number of public clonotypes was shared among persistent patients (around 3,000) than among newly diagnosed patients (over 850).

V and J are trimmed by 2 bases and 14 bases, and the gene matches miss 8 bases of the junction. CDR1 and CDR2 (MNHEY, SVGAGI) derive from the germline V gene. The CDR3 goes from the cysteine to the phenylalanine over 13 residues. The entry retains the CDR3 DNA only, 39 bases that are in frame from base 1. Details on this clonotype: Its binding antigen is unknown. No much larger clonotype is one base removed from it; base qualities were not supplied.

The time point label, as the study defines it: newly diagnosed GD, antithyroid drugs for less than 3 months. For both TCR sequencing and RNA sequencing, RNA was extracted from PBMCs in TRIzol. The diagnosis of Graves' disease was made according to American Thyroid Association guidelines. The patients came from an endocrinology department in Xi'an, China. Each patient gave 8.5 to 9.5 milliliters of peripheral blood, collected in an EDTA anticoagulant tube. Ficoll Paque Plus density gradient separation was used to isolate PBMCs, and no further T cell sorting was done. An Agilent 2100 Bioanalyzer and agarose gel were used to assess RNA quality, and a NanoDrop 2000 was used to measure RNA concentration. The library was built by means of multiplex PCR. TCRdb shows the sequencer as Illumina HiSeq 4000. TCR beta libraries were built with iRepertoire HTBI primers and Arm-PCR amplification of CDR3 regions. Before sequencing, the PCR products went through gel purification. The authors' analysis ran thus. Across samples, about 64 TRBV and 15 or so TRBJ segments were identified and used for gene usage analysis of CDR3 amino acid clonotypes. Filtered high-quality paired reads were merged into contigs using COPE and FqMerger. BLAST was used to align contigs to the IMGT TRBV, TRBD and TRBJ reference genes, and CDR3 was defined following IMGT. Any clonotype with a frequency above 0.1% was classified as a highly expanded clone. Shannon entropy served as the measure of repertoire diversity, while the Gini coefficient captured V-J evenness. Public clonotypes were defined as clonotypes shared by more than one individual. TCRdb reworked the public reads: Q25 trimming with fastp, MiXCR clone assembly, productive beta chains retained. Under each unique CDR3 protein, matching rows form one entry showing the most common genes and DNA. What appears here as the V and J calls and clone size reflects TCRdb's work, not the paper's. The sample contains 410,000 or so distinct CDR3 sequences, 15% of them found a single time. The ten largest make up over 15% of the sample.

This sample was shared with a second study, whose subject was T cells in Graves' hyperthyroidism and ophthalmopathy. As that second paper reports: Stable Graves' hyperthyroidism was defined as the absence of progression to ophthalmopathy over 18 months of follow-up. Hyperthyroidism patients were aged 18 to 65 years and newly diagnosed, with disease duration of less than 2 months. Patients with uncontrolled infections, other autoimmune diseases, pregnancy or lactation were excluded. Diagnoses relied on clinical symptoms, serum thyroxine and TRAb, thyroid ultrasound and orbital computed tomography. The TCR CDR3 was subjected to a first round of RT-PCR using the HTBI primer set and the Qiagen OneStep RT-PCR kit. Most expanded thyroid clonotypes (frequency above 0.001) were also detected in blood, a finding suggesting that blood repertoires may reflect thyroid immune responses. A model built on a 13 V-J signature distinguished ophthalmopathy from stable hyperthyroidism, reaching 85% to 90% sensitivity and around 81% specificity in cross-validation and 80%/75% in testing. In validation, the model predicted progression to ophthalmopathy with over 65% sensitivity and 72.22% specificity, a median of 6.5 months before onset. To identify distinguishing TCR V-J signatures, a discovery cohort of some 99 patients was used, comprising some 45 with Graves' ophthalmopathy and roughly 60 with stable Graves' hyperthyroidism. Prospective prediction of ophthalmopathy was tested in an independent validation cohort consisting of some 18 hyperthyroidism patients and about 17 patients who later progressed to ophthalmopathy. The roughly 91 discovery patients were randomly divided into training and test sets at a 7:3 ratio. The study also compared thyroid tissue and blood T-cell repertoires from five or six Graves' hyperthyroidism patients. After sampling, hyperthyroidism patients received methimazole starting at 30 mg daily, and ophthalmopathy patients received high-dose intravenous methylprednisolone. Libraries were constructed in a second round of multiplex PCR, after which size selection and purification were performed. Paired-end sequencing of the libraries was performed with 100 bp reads on an Illumina HiSeq2000. SOAPnuke was used to process the raw data, removing reads that contained adapters or uncalled bases, had a mean Phred below 15, or lacked an exact match to the constant primer or identifier. COPE v1.2.5 was used to merge the high-quality paired reads, and each unique nucleotide sequence was defined as a clonotype. MiTCR v1.1 was used to align clonotypes to the IMGT TRBV, TRBD and TRBJ reference segments. The analysis was restricted to V-J combinations with a frequency above 0.0001, which together covered 99% to 99.2% of the repertoires. The TCS score was defined as F50 (clonal expansion) divided by E x V (chaos), with BLOSUM62-based TCRdist calculated between CDR3 peptides within each V-J. Welch's t-statistics and random forest reduced around 510 V-J features to roughly 13, which were used in a naive Bayes classifier (R e1071). No statistical method was used to set the sample size in advance, and investigators knew the group allocation. The paper reports TCR Vbeta CDR3 sequencing of over 130 peripheral blood samples: some 44 ophthalmopathy, under 80 hyperthyroidism and around 17 progressor patients.

The origin of this receptor is a woman between 25 and 40 years old with Graves disease. Donor details come from another sample of the same person, matched by shared clones. The source was peripheral blood mononuclear cells (PBMCs), collected at new diagnosis, from a patient treated with antithyroid drugs. The sequence links TRBV6-5 to TRBJ2-3; a stretch of 9 junction bases matches TRBD2. The DNA sequence is as follows: TGTGCCAGCAGTTACGGCGGCGGGAGGGCCTCGTATTTT. This yields the protein CASSYGGGRASYF.